The rows below give T cell receptor beta chains drawn from one sample of a study of blood T cell repertoires in COVID-19. Repertoires were generated with immunoSEQ multiplex PCR, while TCRdb's copy carries only in-frame clones and drops some. The sample lists a few hundred thousand clones, around 90% occurring once. Sequencing was carried out using peripheral blood. All receptors derive from a woman aged 40 to 50 who had recovered from COVID-19. The CDR3 runs from the conserved cysteine through the conserved F or W. The D gene is left open where the match is weak. Clone size is shown for a subset of rows, as once, few, many or a class of expanded clone.

>TRBV5-4|NA|NA|TRBJ2-5
TGTGCCAGCAGCTTGGTGGCCGCCACAGAGACCCAGTACTTC
CASSLVAATETQYF
>TRBV5-1|NA|TRBD1|TRBJ1-5
TGCGCCAGCAGCTCCACAGGGGATACTAATCAGCCCCAGCATTTT
CASSSTGDTNQPQHF
>TRBV30|NA|NA|TRBJ2-7
TGTGCCTGGAGCGGGTACGAGCAGTACTTC
CAWSGYEQYF
>TRBV5-1|NA|NA|TRBJ2-5
TGCGCCAGCAGCTTGGGTCAGACCCAGACGGCGGTCCAAGAGACCCAGTACTTC
CASSLGQTQTAVQETQYF
>TRBV7-2|NA|NA|TRBJ1-1
TGTGCCAGCAGCTCAAGGTTAACGGGACACCTAAACACTGAAGCTTTCTTT
CASSSRLTGHLNTEAFF
>TRBV4-1|NA|NA|TRBJ2-2
TGCGCCAGCAGCCAAGAAGGCAGGGGAGTTGGCGGGGAGCTGTTTTTT
CASSQEGRGVGGELFF
>TRBV7-9|NA|NA|TRBJ2-4
TGTGCCAGCAGCTTAAGGGGGACAGCCAAAAACATTCAGTACTTC
CASSLRGTAKNIQYF
>TRBV18|NA|NA|TRBJ2-1
TGTGCCAGCTCACCATTACAGAGCTCCTACAATGAGCAGTTCTTC
CASSPLQSSYNEQFF
>TRBV24-1|NA|NA|TRBJ2-3
TGTGCCACCAGTCCACCATGGAGCGGAACCACAGATACGCAGTATTTT
CATSPPWSGTTDTQYF
>TRBV7-2|NA|TRBD2|TRBJ2-3
TGTGCCAGCAGCCCTCAGGGACTAGCGGGTGCAGATACGCAGTATTTT
CASSPQGLAGADTQYF
>TRBV7-2|NA|TRBD1|TRBJ1-2
TGTGCCAGCAGCTTAGATCCGACAGGGGTTGGCTACACCTTC
CASSLDPTGVGYTF
>TRBV7-3|NA|TRBD2|TRBJ2-1
TGTGCCAGCAGCTTAGCGGGAGGGCCCTCGGGTGAGCAGTTCTTC
CASSLAGGPSGEQFF
>TRBV6-5|NA|NA|TRBJ2-1
TGTGCCAGCATCACTACGCATGGCGAGCAGTTCTTC
CASITTHGEQFF
>TRBV5-6|NA|TRBD2|TRBJ2-3
TGTGCCAGCAGCTCGCCAGCGGGAGTACTCCAAGATACGCAGTATTTT
CASSSPAGVLQDTQYF
>TRBV3-1/TRBV3-2|NA|NA|TRBJ2-1
TGTGCCAGCAGCCATAGGGGCTGGGACAATGAGCAGTTCTTC
CASSHRGWDNEQFF
>TRBV19|NA|NA|TRBJ1-1
TGTGCCAGTAGTATTGGGGGGTTTGGCACTGAAGCTTTCTTT
CASSIGGFGTEAFF
>TRBV24-1|NA|NA|TRBJ2-7
TGTGCCACCAGTGATTTCGGCGCCACATACTACGAGCAGTACTTC
CATSDFGATYYEQYF
>TRBV19|NA|NA|TRBJ2-7
TGTGCCAGTAGTATCTCGAGGGAAGGCGAGCAGTACTTC
CASSISREGEQYF
>TRBV3-1/TRBV3-2|NA|NA|TRBJ2-3
TGTGCCAGCAGCCAAAAGACAGCCCAAACTAGCACAGATACGCAGTATTTT
CASSQKTAQTSTDTQYF
>TRBV24-1|NA|NA|TRBJ1-1
TGTGCCACCAGTGATCCACGGATGGGCGGGACTGAAGCTTTCTTT
CATSDPRMGGTEAFF
>TRBV9|once|TRBD1|TRBJ2-3
TGTGCCAGCAGCAACCCTGTTGGGACAGGGTCTTGGCGGGAGATTAGCACAGATACGCAGTATTTT
CASSNPVGTGSWREISTDTQYF
>TRBV9|NA|NA|TRBJ2-5
TGTGCCAGCAGCGGTAACCCGGAAGAGACCCAGTACTTC
CASSGNPEETQYF
>TRBV5-1|NA|TRBD2|TRBJ2-3
TGCGCCAGCAGCCCGGGGACTAGAACAGATACGCAGTATTTT
CASSPGTRTDTQYF
>TRBV18|NA|TRBD1|TRBJ2-7
TGTGCCAGCTCACTCCGGGACAGCTCCTACGAGCAGTACTTC
CASSLRDSSYEQYF
>TRBV7-6|NA|NA|TRBJ2-3
TGTGCCAGCAGCTCTGCGGCTCGCGGCGCAGATACGCAGTATTTT
CASSSAARGADTQYF
>TRBV24-1|NA|TRBD2|TRBJ2-1
TGTGCCACCAGTGAAAGTGGCCAAGGCGGGAGGGCCGAATACAATGAGCAGTTCTTC
CATSESGQGGRAEYNEQFF
>TRBV9|NA|TRBD2|TRBJ2-1
TGTGCCAGCAGCCGAGGGACTAGCGGGACTTACAATGAGCAGTTCTTC
CASSRGTSGTYNEQFF
>TRBV9|NA|TRBD2|TRBJ2-5
TGTGCCAGCAGCGTAGGGCTAGCGGGAGTTGGGGAGACCCAGTACTTC
CASSVGLAGVGETQYF
>TRBV5-6|NA|NA|TRBJ1-6
TGTGCCAGCAGCTTGGCCTCAGGGGCCGGTTCACCCCTCCACTTT
CASSLASGAGSPLHF
>TRBV6-2/TRBV6-3|NA|TRBD2|TRBJ2-7
TGTGCCAGCAGTTACTCGGGACTAGCGGGAGAATGGACCTACGAGCAGTACTTC
CASSYSGLAGEWTYEQYF
>TRBV6-6|NA|NA|TRBJ1-5
TGTGCCAGCAGTAAGGACAGCGGGAGGCCCCAGCATTTT
CASSKDSGRPQHF
>TRBV30|NA|NA|TRBJ1-1
TGTGCCTGGAGGGGGGGGCTTCGCACTGAAGCTTTCTTT
CAWRGGLRTEAFF
>TRBV7-6|NA|TRBD2|TRBJ2-2
TGTGCCAGCAGCTTAGTAGCGGGAGGTCCCGGGGAGCTGTTTTTT
CASSLVAGGPGELFF
>TRBV27|NA|TRBD1|TRBJ2-3
TGTGCCAGCAGTCGACAGGGTGGAGATACGCAGTATTTT
CASSRQGGDTQYF
>TRBV23-1|NA|TRBD1|TRBJ1-6
TGCGCCAGCAGTCATCGGGACAGGAGCTCCTATAATTCACCCCTCCACTTT
CASSHRDRSSYNSPLHF
>TRBV11-3|NA|TRBD2|TRBJ2-5
TGTGCCAGCAGCTTAAATAGCGGGAGTTTTGAGACCCAGTACTTC
CASSLNSGSFETQYF
>TRBV6-5|NA|TRBD1|TRBJ2-1
TGTGCCAGCAGCCCCGGGACAGCTAATGAGCAGTTCTTC
CASSPGTANEQFF
>TRBV18|NA|TRBD1|TRBJ1-4
TGTGCCAGCTCACCGGGACAGGGGGTTGCAACTAATGAAAAACTGTTTTTT
CASSPGQGVATNEKLFF
>TRBV18|NA|TRBD1|TRBJ1-1
TGTGCCAGCTCACCCTTGGACAGGGGGCACACTGAAGCTTTCTTT
CASSPLDRGHTEAFF
>TRBV6-5|NA|NA|TRBJ2-1
TGTGCCACCACCCTGCGAACCCTTGGGTTCTTC
CATTLRTLGFF
>TRBV30|NA|TRBD1|TRBJ2-7
TGTGCCTGGAAGGAAACGACAGGGGGCTGGTACGAGCAGTACTTC
CAWKETTGGWYEQYF
>TRBV7-6|NA|TRBD1|TRBJ2-5
TGTGCCAGCAACTCACCGGGACAGATGTTGGAGACCCAGTACTTC
CASNSPGQMLETQYF
>TRBV18|NA|TRBD1|TRBJ2-1
TGTGCCAGCTCACCCGTGGACAGGAGGACAGCTAGCCCCTATTCCTACAATGAGCAGTTCTTC
CASSPVDRRTASPYSYNEQFF
>TRBV7-9|NA|NA|TRBJ1-5
TGTGCCAGCAGCCAGGACAGTTACTGGGGTCAGCCCCAGCATTTT
CASSQDSYWGQPQHF